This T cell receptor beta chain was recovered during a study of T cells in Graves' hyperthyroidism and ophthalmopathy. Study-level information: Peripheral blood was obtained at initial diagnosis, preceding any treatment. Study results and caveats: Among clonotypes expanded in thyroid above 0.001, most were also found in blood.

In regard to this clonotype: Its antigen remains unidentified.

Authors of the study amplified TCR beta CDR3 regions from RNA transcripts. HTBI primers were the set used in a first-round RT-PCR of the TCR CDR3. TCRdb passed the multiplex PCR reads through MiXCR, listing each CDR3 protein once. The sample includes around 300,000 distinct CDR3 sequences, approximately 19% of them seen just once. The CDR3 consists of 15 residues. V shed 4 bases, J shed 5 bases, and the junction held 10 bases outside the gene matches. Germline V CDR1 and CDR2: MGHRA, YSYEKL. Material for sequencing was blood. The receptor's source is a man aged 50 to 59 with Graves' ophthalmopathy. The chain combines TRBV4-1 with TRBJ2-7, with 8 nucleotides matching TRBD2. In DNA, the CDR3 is TGCGCCAGCAGCCCCCTGGGCCAAGCGGGAGACGAGCAGTACTTC. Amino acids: CASSPLGQAGDEQYF.